This T cell receptor (beta chain) was obtained from a study of OX40 agonist ivuxolimab in advanced cancers. Study at large: Of the participants, around 39% had some prior anti-PD-1, anti-PD-L1 or anti-CTLA-4 therapy, which was allowed.

Repertoires were generated with immunoSEQ multiplex PCR, while TCRdb's copy carries only in-frame clones and drops some. The sample includes about 67,000 clones, more than 75% of them seen just once. This clone came up once. Antigen specificity is unknown. Study-wide results and limits: Low normalized T-cell clonal expansion also characterized some of the nonresponders.

This specimen consisted of CD4+ or CD8+ T cells sorted from blood, obtained in a trial of the OX40 agonist ivuxolimab. The TCR originated in an adult with an advanced solid tumor such as melanoma, head and neck, liver or kidney cancer.

The CDR3 bases are TGTGCCAGCAGCTCGGACACTCTCTCCTATAATTCACCCCTCCACTTT. Amino acids: CASSSDTLSYNSPLHF. The rearrangement uses TRBV7-9 and TRBJ1-6; tentatively, D is TRBD1 (5 bases). Looked up from germline, CDR1 is SEHNR and CDR2 is FQNEAQ (reference sequence). The length of the CDR3 is 16 residues. Trimming left V 4 bases short and J 0 bases short, with 10 bases between. Looking up the rest from reference TRBV7-9 and TRBJ1-6 gives the full variable domain: DTGVSQNPRHKITKRGQNVTFRCDPISEHNRLYWYRQTLGQGPEFLTYFQNEAQLEKSRLLSDRFSAERPKGSFSTLEIQRTEQGDSAMYLCASSSDTLSYNSPLHFGNGTRLTVT.